What follows describes a single T cell receptor beta chain. Its specificity is unknown. The CDR3 has 14 residues. CDR1 and CDR2 (germline): SGDLS, YYNGEE. V trimming: 4 bases; J trimming: 3 bases; junction bases outside the gene matches: 7. These data come from a study of T cell responses to AZD1222 COVID-19 vaccine. General study results and limits: As reported, nearly half of all spike-specific TCRs target variant regions that are unmutated. Baseline serology detected seropositivity in only a handful of AZD1222 recipients. Most donors were white British and more were female, and clonal diversity was possibly underestimated.

Profiling relied on immunoSEQ multiplex PCR, and the TCRdb table lists in-frame clones only, not all of them. The top ten clones hold roughly 2.3% of a sample with tens of thousands of clones, around 86% of them seen once. The chain carries TRBV9 and TRBJ2-7, with 7 bases matching TRBD2. The sequences come from peripheral blood, collected on day 0 of AZD1222 vaccination. The source of this sequence is an adult in good health. In DNA form, the CDR3 reads TGTGCCAGCAGCAGCCGGGACTACGACTACGAGCAGTACTTC. Residues: CASSSRDYDYEQYF. The whole variable domain, filled in from reference TRBV9 and TRBJ2-7, reads DSGVTQTPKHLITATGQRVTLRCSPRSGDLSVYWYQQSLDQGLQFLIQYYNGEERAKGNILERFSAQQFPDLHSELNLSSLELGDSALYFCASSSRDYDYEQYFGPGTRLTVT.